The 23 T cell receptor beta chains presented below share a single source sample, sequenced in a study of T cell responses to AZD1222 COVID-19 vaccine. Assay used: immunoSEQ multiplex PCR; TCRdb lists only in-frame clones, some missing. Here the sample spans 74,000 or so clones, more than 75% being singletons. This specimen was peripheral blood, taken on day 0 of AZD1222 vaccination. The receptors here all came from an adult in good health.

The V and J genes are TRBV27 and TRBJ2-3; D might be TRBD2 (5 bases). The CDR3 loop spans 14 amino acids. Trimming took 3 bases from V and 5 from J, leaving 12 bases between them. Looked up from germline, CDR1 is MNHEY and CDR2 is SMNVEV (reference sequence). The CDR3 protein is CASSLKLAGDTQYF. The CDR3 DNA is TGTGCCAGCAGTTTGAAGCTAGCCGGAGATACGCAGTATTTT.

The genes are TRBV7-2 and TRBJ1-2; 8 bases are shared with TRBD1. Trimming cost V 3 bases and J 8 bases; bases outside gene matches: 8. This CDR3 is built from 14 residues. Germline CDR1 and CDR2: SGHTA and FQGNSA. CDR3 loop: CASSLPRGLSGYTF. The CDR3 region has the DNA TGTGCCAGCAGCTTGCCCAGGGGGCTGTCGGGCTACACCTTC. The full variable domain, in which reference TRBV7-2 and TRBJ1-2 provide the parts outside the CDR3, is GAGVSQSPSNKVTEKGKDVELRCDPISGHTALYWYRQSLGQGLEFLIYFQGNSAPDKSGLPSDRFSAERTGGSVSTLTIQRTQQEDSAVYLCASSLPRGLSGYTFGSGTRLTVV.

The chain uses TRBV7-9 and TRBJ2-7; 7 bases map to TRBD1. Germline trimming cut 5 bases from V and 9 bases from J; bases unmatched to any gene: 13. The germline V gene has CDR1 SEHNR and CDR2 FQNEAQ (reference sequence). The CDR3 consists of 14 residues. The CDR3 region is CASSQVRQGVGQYF. The CDR3 nucleotides are TGTGCCAGCAGCCAGGTGCGACAGGGAGTTGGGCAGTACTTC.

V gene TRBV12-5 combines with J gene TRBJ1-5; perhaps TRBD1 as D (5 bases). The CDR3 length is 15 residues. Germline V gives CDR1 LGHNT, CDR2 FRNRAP. V lost 5 bases and J lost 0, with 11 bases in between. The CDR3 reads CASGGGDFSNQPQHF. The DNA for the CDR3 is TGTGCTAGTGGTGGGGGTGACTTTAGCAATCAGCCCCAGCATTTT.

This sequence joins TRBV23-1 and TRBJ1-1, with a weak D call TRBD1 (5 bases). TRBV23-1 is labeled an ORF, and its function is uncertain. Between the trimmed V and J ends, which lost 7 bases and 4 bases, there was a span of 22 bases. CDR3 size: 16 residues. CDR3 residues: CASIKIWGRVITEAFF. CDR3 bases: TGCGCCAGCATCAAAATTTGGGGCAGGGTAATCACTGAAGCTTTCTTT.

The chain recombines TRBV7-9 with TRBJ2-5; possibly TRBD2 for D (7 bases). The germline V gene has CDR1 SEHNR and CDR2 FQNEAQ (reference sequence). The CDR3 is 15 residues long. The ends were cut back, 3 bases at V and 4 bases at J, with 15 bases in the middle. The CDR3 nucleotides read TGTGCCAGCAGCTTGATGGGGGGGCAGATAGAGACCCAGTACTTC. Its translation is CASSLMGGQIETQYF.

V usage is TRBV11-2 and J usage is TRBJ2-2; 9 nucleotides match TRBD2. CDR3 length: 16 amino acids. Trimming at V came to 6 bases and at J to 1 base, leaving 6 bases not matched to a gene. Germline CDR1 is SGHAT and CDR2 is FQNNGV. The CDR3: CASRRSGGQNTGELFF. The CDR3 DNA reads TGTGCCAGCAGACGAAGCGGGGGGCAGAACACCGGGGAGCTGTTTTTT.

The chain uses TRBV4-3 and TRBJ2-5; D remains unclear. V was clipped by 1 base and J by 5 bases, with 14 bases between them. CDR3 length equals 15 residues. Germline CDR1 reads LGHNA; CDR2 reads YSLEER. CDR3 nucleotide sequence: TGCGCCAGCAGCCAAGCCGGCCGCGGAACGGAGACCCAGTACTTC. It codes for CASSQAGRGTETQYF.

The rearrangement uses TRBV5-4 and TRBJ2-6, with D perhaps TRBD1 (8 bases). The CDR3 covers 15 residues. Per germline, CDR1 SGHNT and CDR2 YYREEE (reference sequence). V was shortened by 4 bases and J by 7 bases, with 15 bases between the two germline ends. CDR3 sequence reads: CASSTGGGGANVLTF. CDR3 nucleotide sequence: TGTGCCAGCAGCACAGGGGGGGGCGGCGCCAACGTCCTGACTTTC.

V gene TRBV18 combines with J gene TRBJ2-7, with TRBD1 as a possible D gene (5 bases). Germline V lookup: CDR1 KGHSH, CDR2 LQKENI. The CDR3 loop spans 14 amino acids. V shed 2 bases and J shed 0 bases, with 8 bases lying between them. The chain's CDR3 is CASSPTGRSYEQYF. The CDR3 DNA reads TGTGCCAGCTCACCAACAGGACGCTCCTACGAGCAGTACTTC.

The gene calls are TRBV19 and TRBJ1-5; D unclear. The CDR3 contains 16 residues. CDR1 and CDR2 from the germline V gene are LNHDA and SQIVND (reference sequence). Between the trimmed V and J ends, which lost 5 bases and 7 bases, there was a span of 21 bases. The CDR3 coding sequence is TGTGCCAGTAGTCCTCGGGCCTCCCTAATGGGGCAGCCCCAGCATTTT. Protein: CASSPRASLMGQPQHF.

The genes are TRBV19 and TRBJ1-1, with D unclear. The germline CDR1 and CDR2 sequences are LNHDA and SQIVND (reference sequence). The CDR3 is 9 amino acids. V lost 8 bases and J 10 bases, leaving 8 bases between the germline ends. CDR3 sequence reads: CASGDLAFF. The DNA for the CDR3 is TGTGCCAGTGGGGATCTAGCTTTCTTT.

The genes are TRBV29-1 and TRBJ2-3; 11 positions agree with TRBD2. The ends lost 5 bases at V and 2 bases at J; junction bases unmatched: 3. The CDR3 is 14 amino acids. Germline CDR1 and CDR2: SQVTM and ANQGSEA. The CDR3 loop is CSVRLAGPTDTQYF. In DNA, the CDR3 is TGCAGCGTTAGACTAGCGGGGCCCACAGATACGCAGTATTTT.

This chain links TRBV2 with TRBJ1-2; TRBD1 is a possible D gene (6 bases). CDR3 length: 13 residues. The ends were cut back, 5 bases at V and 7 bases at J, with 14 bases in the middle. Germline V CDR1 and CDR2: SNHLY, FYNNEI. The CDR3 coding sequence is TGTGCCAGCAGTTTAATAATGGGGGCTGGCTACACCTTC. Residues: CASSLIMGAGYTF.

V is TRBV4-3 and J is TRBJ2-7; 10 bases fit TRBD1. This CDR3 contains 16 residues. The germline V gene encodes CDR1 LGHNA and CDR2 YSLEER. The V gene end was trimmed by 4 bases and the J gene end by 5 bases; junction bases not matched to a gene: 11. For the CDR3, the DNA is TGCGCCAGCAGCCGCAACGACGGGACAGGGGAGCACGAGCAGTACTTC. Its translation: CASSRNDGTGEHEQYF.

The V gene is TRBV14, the J gene TRBJ1-4; possibly TRBD1 for D (5 bases). The CDR3 spans 13 residues. Trimming removed 1 base at V and 8 bases at J, with 8 bases between. Germline V gene lookup returns CDR1 SGHDN and CDR2 FVKESK. The CDR3: CASSQVRGEKLFF. In DNA, the CDR3 is TGTGCCAGCAGCCAAGTGCGGGGGGAAAAACTGTTTTTT. Variable domain in full (rest from reference TRBV14 and TRBJ1-4): EAGVTQFPSHSVIEKGQTVTLRCDPISGHDNLYWYRRVMGKEIKFLLHFVKESKQDESGMPNNRFLAERTGGTYSTLKVQPAELEDSGVYFCASSQVRGEKLFFGSGTQLSVL.

The V call is TRBV6-1, the J call TRBJ1-5, with 9 bases fitting TRBD1. The CDR3 consists of 14 residues. V was clipped by 6 bases and J by 6 bases; unmatched bases: 6. Germline CDR1 and CDR2: MNHNS and SASEGT. This CDR3 is CASSPQGAAQPQHF. The CDR3 DNA is TGTGCCAGCAGCCCACAGGGGGCTGCTCAGCCCCAGCATTTT.

V usage is TRBV2 and J usage is TRBJ1-1; unclear D gene. V dropped 2 bases and J dropped 11 bases, with 12 bases sitting between them. In germline, CDR1 is SNHLY, CDR2 FYNNEI. This CDR3 contains 12 residues. CDR3 coding DNA: TGTGCCAGCAGTGAATCCCTCCAGGCGGCTTTCTTT. This translates into CASSESLQAAFF.

This clone appeared a single time. The junction departs from germline at one end; a sequencing error may be responsible. The chain recombines TRBV2 with TRBJ1-1, with D unclear. This CDR3 spans 11 amino acids. Germline loops: CDR1 SNHLY, CDR2 FYNNEI. CDR3 in amino acids: CAGRPDSGAFF. CDR3 DNA sequence: TGTGCCGGCAGACCCGACTCGGGGGCTTTCTTT.

Only one count was recorded for this clone. This chain connects TRBV10-3 to TRBJ1-6; a possible D gene is TRBD1 (6 bases). CDR3 length equals 13 residues. In germline, CDR1 is ENHRY, CDR2 SYGVKD. Trimming cost V 1 base and J 14 bases, with 12 bases left between them. CDR3 protein: CAISELTGSSLHF. CDR3 coding DNA: TGTGCCATCAGTGAGTTAACAGGGAGCTCCCTCCACTTT.

The rearrangement joins TRBV5-5 to TRBJ2-3, with TRBD2 matching over 11 bases. V dropped 4 bases and J dropped 6; count of bases not matched to a gene: 7. There are 15 residues in the CDR3. The V gene's germline CDR1 is SGHKS and CDR2 YYEKEE (reference sequence). The CDR3 spells CASSPTTSGGDTQYF. In DNA form, the CDR3 reads TGTGCCAGCAGCCCCACTACTAGCGGGGGTGATACGCAGTATTTT.

The genes are TRBV3-1 (or the pseudogene TRBV3-2) and TRBJ1-1; 8 nucleotides match TRBD1. CDR1 is LGHDT, CDR2 YNNKEL, per germline (reference sequence). V lost 4 bases, J lost 4 bases, and 5 bases stayed unmatched. The length of the CDR3 is 14 residues. This chain's CDR3 is CASSPHRGSTEAFF. The CDR3 DNA reads as TGTGCCAGCAGCCCACACAGGGGGAGCACTGAAGCTTTCTTT.

This chain joins TRBV11-2 and TRBJ2-7; D is perhaps TRBD1 (5 bases). The CDR3 is made up of 15 amino acids. V dropped 1 base and J dropped 0 bases, with 10 bases sitting between them. Germline V gene lookup returns CDR1 SGHAT and CDR2 FQNNGV. CDR3 nucleotides: TGTGCCAGCAGCTTAGGACAGTCGTACTCCTACGAGCAGTACTTC. Its protein is CASSLGQSYSYEQYF.